This T cell receptor (beta chain) was sequenced during a study of tumour-infiltrating T cells in Burkitt lymphoma. Study-level background: All epidemiological Burkitt lymphoma subtypes were represented in the cohort. Study conclusions and caveats: Several public clonotypes were shared across many Burkitt lymphoma patients.

The protocol was immunoSEQ multiplex PCR, while the TCRdb copy is restricted to in-frame clones and leaves out a portion. The data show around 45,000 clones, with around 31% seen just once and 2.5% to 3.5% held by the top ten. The CDR3 totals 14 residues. V was cut by 4 bases and J by 0 bases, with 7 bases left in between. Germline CDR1 is SNHLY and CDR2 is FYNNEI. As regards this clone: Its antigen is currently unknown.

This TCR derives from a human donor with Burkitt lymphoma. V gene TRBV2 combines with J gene TRBJ1-3; D remains ambiguous. Input material: tumor tissue. CDR3 residues: CASSGDGSGNTIYF. CDR3 bases: TGTGCCAGCAGTGGGGATGGCTCTGGAAACACCATATATTTT. Full variable domain (missing parts from reference TRBV2 and TRBJ1-3): EPEVTQTPSHQVTQMGQEVILRCVPISNHLYFYWYRQILGQKVEFLVSFYNNEISEKSEIFDDQFSVERPDGSNFTLKIRSTKLEDSAMYFCASSGDGSGNTIYFGEGSWLTVV.